A selection of T cell receptor beta chains follows, all from one sample in a study of low-dose radiotherapy and immunotherapy resistance in tumors. TCRdb recomputed calls from the reads with MiXCR, one row per CDR3 protein. The table lists approximately 91,000 distinct CDR3 sequences, about 20% of them singletons, with about 13% in the top ten. The sequencing here drew on PBMCs, taken after low-dose radiotherapy plus immunotherapy. Every receptor here comes from a female donor with ovarian cancer. Both conserved end residues are part of each CDR3. A D gene is named only where the DNA matches it firmly. The size entry is marked missing in some rows and otherwise reads once, few, many or a size class.

clone size: many
J gene: TRBJ1-2
V gene: TRBV27
D gene: TRBD1
CDR3 protein: CASSTRQGASYGYTF
CDR3 DNA: TGTGCCAGCAGCACTAGACAGGGTGCTTCCTATGGCTACACCTTC

clone size: many
J gene: TRBJ2-1
V gene: TRBV7-9
D gene: -
CDR3 protein: CASSVDSAYNEQFF
CDR3 DNA: TGTGCCAGCAGCGTAGACTCCGCCTACAATGAGCAGTTCTTC

clone size: many
J gene: TRBJ1-1
V gene: TRBV27
D gene: TRBD1
CDR3 protein: CASSPGGQRNTEAFF
CDR3 DNA: TGTGCCAGCAGTCCGGGGGGACAGAGGAACACTGAAGCTTTCTTT

clone size: many
J gene: TRBJ2-2
V gene: TRBV28
D gene: TRBD2
CDR3 protein: CASSRRAGANTGELFF
CDR3 DNA: TGTGCCAGCAGTAGGCGGGCGGGGGCGAACACCGGGGAGCTGTTTTTT

clone size: many
J gene: TRBJ2-2
V gene: TRBV5-5
D gene: -
CDR3 protein: CASRQHKANTGELFF
CDR3 DNA: TGTGCCAGCAGGCAACACAAAGCCAACACCGGGGAGCTGTTTTTT

clone size: many
J gene: TRBJ2-1
V gene: TRBV19
D gene: -
CDR3 protein: CASTRGPSYNEQFF
CDR3 DNA: TGTGCCAGTACTCGCGGGCCCTCCTACAATGAGCAGTTCTTC

clone size: many
J gene: TRBJ2-3
V gene: TRBV20-1
D gene: -
CDR3 protein: CSARDSESHTDTQYF
CDR3 DNA: TGCAGTGCTAGAGATTCCGAATCCCACACAGATACGCAGTATTTT

clone size: many
J gene: TRBJ2-2
V gene: TRBV19
D gene: -
CDR3 protein: CASSINSANTGELFF
CDR3 DNA: TGTGCCAGTAGTATCAACAGCGCGAACACCGGGGAGCTGTTTTTT

clone size: few
J gene: TRBJ2-1
V gene: TRBV24-1
D gene: TRBD2
CDR3 protein: CATGGQTRTSGREGDEQFF
CDR3 DNA: TGTGCCACCGGGGGACAGACTCGGACTAGCGGGAGGGAAGGGGATGAGCAGTTCTTC

clone size: -
J gene: TRBJ2-1
V gene: TRBV19
D gene: TRBD2
CDR3 protein: CASQNGLADYNEQFF
CDR3 DNA: TGTGCCAGTCAAAACGGGCTAGCGGACTACAATGAGCAGTTCTTC

clone size: -
J gene: TRBJ1-5
V gene: TRBV19
D gene: -
CDR3 protein: CASTRGQSNQPQHF
CDR3 DNA: TGTGCCAGCACCCGGGGGCAGAGCAATCAGCCCCAGCATTTT

clone size: many
J gene: TRBJ1-1
V gene: TRBV12-3/TRBV12-4
D gene: -
CDR3 protein: CASSFVGTGAFF
CDR3 DNA: TGTGCCAGCAGTTTTGTCGGGACTGGAGCTTTCTTT

clone size: many
J gene: TRBJ2-3
V gene: TRBV7-8
D gene: TRBD1
CDR3 protein: CASHRGRSTDTQYF
CDR3 DNA: TGTGCCAGCCATAGGGGGCGAAGCACAGATACGCAGTATTTT

clone size: many
J gene: TRBJ2-7
V gene: TRBV20-1
D gene: -
CDR3 protein: CSAAGGWGRDYEQYF
CDR3 DNA: TGCAGTGCTGCCGGGGGCTGGGGGCGAGACTACGAGCAGTACTTC

clone size: -
J gene: TRBJ2-5
V gene: TRBV14
D gene: -
CDR3 protein: CASSQSLGTVLETQYF
CDR3 DNA: TGTGCCAGCAGCCAAAGTCTCGGGACTGTATTGGAGACCCAGTACTTC

clone size: many
J gene: TRBJ2-5
V gene: TRBV20-1
D gene: -
CDR3 protein: CSARDTVYQETQYF
CDR3 DNA: TGCAGTGCTAGAGACACAGTCTACCAAGAGACCCAGTACTTC

clone size: many
J gene: TRBJ2-5
V gene: TRBV11-3
D gene: -
CDR3 protein: CASSSSRRGGAQETQYF
CDR3 DNA: TGTGCCAGCAGCTCCAGCCGGCGGGGTGGGGCCCAAGAGACCCAGTACTTC

clone size: many
J gene: TRBJ2-6
V gene: TRBV21-1
D gene: -
CDR3 protein: CASSLTPSGTGSSGANVLTF
CDR3 DNA: TGTGCCAGCAGTTTAACCCCATCCGGGACAGGGAGCTCTGGGGCCAACGTCCTGACTTTC

clone size: many
J gene: TRBJ1-5
V gene: TRBV19
D gene: -
CDR3 protein: CASSIGRTNQPQHF
CDR3 DNA: TGTGCCAGTAGTATTGGCAGGACCAATCAGCCCCAGCATTTT

clone size: many
J gene: TRBJ2-2
V gene: TRBV7-9
D gene: -
CDR3 protein: CASSSRWGAGELFF
CDR3 DNA: TGTGCCAGCAGCTCCCGTTGGGGGGCCGGGGAGCTGTTTTTT

clone size: many
J gene: TRBJ1-1
V gene: TRBV7-3
D gene: -
CDR3 protein: CASSVHKGGGNTEAFF
CDR3 DNA: TGTGCCAGCAGCGTACACAAAGGAGGCGGTAACACTGAAGCTTTCTTT

clone size: -
J gene: TRBJ2-7
V gene: TRBV2
D gene: TRBD2
CDR3 protein: CASSETPGLAYEQYF
CDR3 DNA: TGTGCCAGCAGTGAAACCCCAGGACTAGCCTACGAGCAGTACTTC

clone size: many
J gene: TRBJ2-7
V gene: TRBV15
D gene: -
CDR3 protein: CATSRDLTGLYEQYF
CDR3 DNA: TGTGCCACCAGCAGAGATCTAACAGGACTCTACGAGCAGTACTTC

clone size: many
J gene: TRBJ2-1
V gene: TRBV5-1
D gene: TRBD2
CDR3 protein: CASSFGPSGGTSYNEQFF
CDR3 DNA: TGCGCCAGCAGCTTCGGTCCGAGCGGGGGGACTTCCTACAATGAGCAGTTCTTC

clone size: -
J gene: TRBJ2-7
V gene: TRBV11-2
D gene: -
CDR3 protein: CASSLDPNLLEQYF
CDR3 DNA: TGTGCCAGCAGCTTAGATCCCAACCTCCTCGAGCAGTACTTC

clone size: few
J gene: TRBJ2-4
V gene: TRBV5-1
D gene: -
CDR3 protein: CASSPRGIAKNIQYF
CDR3 DNA: TGCGCCAGCAGCCCACGGGGTATAGCCAAAAACATTCAGTACTTC

clone size: -
J gene: TRBJ2-1
V gene: TRBV2
D gene: -
CDR3 protein: CASSEEGRLNF
CDR3 DNA: TGTGCCAGCAGTGAAGAAGGCAGGCTTAACTTC

clone size: many
J gene: TRBJ2-7
V gene: TRBV7-2
D gene: -
CDR3 protein: CASSPPSYEQYF
CDR3 DNA: TGTGCCAGCAGCCCCCCTAGCTACGAGCAGTACTTC

clone size: many
J gene: TRBJ1-1
V gene: TRBV7-9
D gene: -
CDR3 protein: CASSLGSVENTEAFF
CDR3 DNA: TGTGCCAGCAGCTTAGGGTCAGTGGAGAACACTGAAGCTTTCTTT

clone size: many
J gene: TRBJ2-5
V gene: TRBV20-1
D gene: TRBD2
CDR3 protein: CSGELAAQETQYF
CDR3 DNA: TGCAGTGGAGAACTAGCGGCTCAAGAGACCCAGTACTTC

clone size: many
J gene: TRBJ2-1
V gene: TRBV19
D gene: TRBD2
CDR3 protein: CASNGIGTSGLHSYNEQFF
CDR3 DNA: TGTGCCAGTAACGGGATCGGGACTAGCGGGTTACACTCCTACAATGAGCAGTTCTTC

clone size: many
J gene: TRBJ2-2
V gene: TRBV6-4
D gene: TRBD2
CDR3 protein: CASSERSGLAVGELFF
CDR3 DNA: TGTGCCAGCAGCGAGCGTTCGGGACTAGCAGTCGGGGAGCTGTTTTTT

clone size: many
J gene: TRBJ2-7
V gene: TRBV7-2
D gene: -
CDR3 protein: CASSLAASYEQYF
CDR3 DNA: TGTGCCAGCAGCTTAGCGGCTTCTTACGAGCAGTACTTC

clone size: -
J gene: TRBJ1-3
V gene: TRBV28
D gene: TRBD1
CDR3 protein: CASSTTRTGAGNTIYF
CDR3 DNA: TGTGCCAGCAGCACAACCCGGACAGGGGCTGGAAACACCATATATTTT

clone size: -
J gene: TRBJ1-1
V gene: TRBV18
D gene: TRBD1
CDR3 protein: CASSLPGQLNTEAFF
CDR3 DNA: TGTGCCAGCTCACTTCCGGGACAGCTGAACACTGAAGCTTTCTTT

clone size: many
J gene: TRBJ1-1
V gene: TRBV5-6
D gene: -
CDR3 protein: CASSNQGWVTEAFF
CDR3 DNA: TGTGCCAGCAGCAATCAGGGTTGGGTCACTGAAGCTTTCTTT

clone size: few
J gene: TRBJ2-5
V gene: TRBV30
D gene: -
CDR3 protein: CAWSVYGTVKRLGVQETQYF
CDR3 DNA: TGTGCCTGGAGTGTTTACGGGACCGTGAAGAGGTTAGGAGTACAAGAGACCCAGTACTTC

clone size: few
J gene: TRBJ1-1
V gene: TRBV20-1
D gene: -
CDR3 protein: CSAIRGSSPEAFF
CDR3 DNA: TGCAGTGCTATTAGGGGTTCCAGCCCTGAAGCTTTCTTT

clone size: many
J gene: TRBJ1-2
V gene: TRBV29-1
D gene: -
CDR3 protein: CDDGGYTF
CDR3 DNA: TGCGACGATGGAGGCTACACCTTC

clone size: many
J gene: TRBJ1-1
V gene: TRBV11-3
D gene: TRBD1
CDR3 protein: CASSDRVNTEAFF
CDR3 DNA: TGTGCCAGCAGCGACAGGGTGAACACTGAAGCTTTCTTT

clone size: many
J gene: TRBJ2-1
V gene: TRBV27
D gene: -
CDR3 protein: CASSLAGPTYNEQFF
CDR3 DNA: TGTGCCAGCAGTTTAGCGGGACCTACCTACAATGAGCAGTTCTTC

clone size: many
J gene: TRBJ1-5
V gene: TRBV28
D gene: -
CDR3 protein: CASSFWQGHQPQHF
CDR3 DNA: TGTGCCAGCAGTTTCTGGCAGGGACATCAGCCCCAGCATTTT

clone size: many
J gene: TRBJ2-7
V gene: TRBV7-2
D gene: TRBD2
CDR3 protein: CASRPGGGFYEQYF
CDR3 DNA: TGTGCCAGCAGACCTGGGGGAGGGTTCTACGAGCAGTACTTC

clone size: many
J gene: TRBJ2-2
V gene: TRBV9
D gene: -
CDR3 protein: CASSVDGGELFF
CDR3 DNA: TGTGCCAGCAGCGTAGACGGCGGGGAGCTGTTTTTT

clone size: few
J gene: TRBJ2-3
V gene: TRBV5-1
D gene: -
CDR3 protein: CASSPKGPYTDTQYF
CDR3 DNA: TGCGCCAGCAGCCCAAAGGGACCCTACACAGATACGCAGTATTTT

clone size: many
J gene: TRBJ1-5
V gene: TRBV28
D gene: TRBD1
CDR3 protein: CASSGTGSTQPQHF
CDR3 DNA: TGTGCCAGCAGCGGGACAGGGAGCACTCAGCCCCAGCATTTT

clone size: many
J gene: TRBJ2-2
V gene: TRBV7-8
D gene: TRBD1
CDR3 protein: CASSPRTGSTGELFF
CDR3 DNA: TGTGCCAGCAGCCCGAGGACAGGGTCCACCGGGGAGCTGTTTTTT

clone size: many
J gene: TRBJ2-4
V gene: TRBV2
D gene: -
CDR3 protein: CASTGGGAKNIQYF
CDR3 DNA: TGTGCCAGCACCGGAGGAGGGGCCAAAAACATTCAGTACTTC

clone size: -
J gene: TRBJ2-5
V gene: TRBV2
D gene: TRBD1
CDR3 protein: CAGGQELQETQYF
CDR3 DNA: TGTGCCGGGGGACAGGAGCTTCAAGAGACCCAGTACTTC

clone size: -
J gene: TRBJ2-3
V gene: TRBV18
D gene: -
CDR3 protein: CASSPRIPGTDTQYF
CDR3 DNA: TGTGCCAGCTCACCCCGCATCCCAGGCACAGATACGCAGTATTTT

clone size: -
J gene: TRBJ2-1
V gene: TRBV30
D gene: TRBD2
CDR3 protein: CAWSVGIGTKNNEQFF
CDR3 DNA: TGTGCCTGGAGTGTCGGTATCGGGACTAAGAACAATGAGCAGTTCTTC

clone size: many
J gene: TRBJ1-2
V gene: TRBV12-3/TRBV12-4
D gene: -
CDR3 protein: CASKAGGLDGYTF
CDR3 DNA: TGTGCCAGCAAGGCGGGGGGATTGGATGGCTACACCTTC

clone size: many
J gene: TRBJ1-1
V gene: TRBV5-6
D gene: -
CDR3 protein: CASSSRSREAFF
CDR3 DNA: TGTGCCAGCAGCTCTAGGTCCAGGGAAGCTTTCTTT

clone size: many
J gene: TRBJ1-2
V gene: TRBV12-3/TRBV12-4
D gene: -
CDR3 protein: CASRPLLGVGYTF
CDR3 DNA: TGTGCCAGCAGACCACTCCTCGGGGTAGGCTACACCTTC